The 13 T cell receptor beta chains listed next were all sequenced from one sample in a study of Graves' ophthalmopathy and Graves' hyperthyroidism (dated by TCRdb to the late 2010s). TCRdb names Illumina HiSeq 2000 as the instrument used. For repertoire sequencing, TCR beta CDR3 regions were amplified from RNA transcripts. A first-round RT-PCR used HTBI primers with the Qiagen OneStep RT-PCR kit, followed by a second-round multiplex PCR, size selection and purification. TCRdb reprocessed the public reads (quality trimming at Q25 with fastp, clone calling with MiXCR) and kept in-frame beta chains. Rows matching on CDR3 protein sequence are summarized as one entry with the most common DNA and genes. For this sample the table gives 620,000 or so distinct CDR3 sequences, of which approximately 22% were detected only once. Of the sample, approximately 6.5% is held by the ten largest clones. The sample comprised peripheral blood. Receptor source: a woman aged 18-29 years with stable Graves' hyperthyroidism. Some clones in this sample may be carry-over from other donors' samples. Donor details come from another sample of the same person, matched by shared clones.

There are many counts of this clonotype. The rearrangement links TRBV7-3 to TRBJ2-5, with D hard to call. The CDR3 is made up of 18 amino acids. The germline V gene has CDR1 SGHTA and CDR2 FQGTGA. The V gene lost 5 bases and the J gene lost 2 bases, with 24 bases spanning the gap. The CDR3: CASSEGRTRTLGQETQYF. The CDR3 nucleotides are TGTGCCAGCAGCGAAGGACGGACCAGGACCCTGGGGCAAGAGACCCAGTACTTC. The variable domain in full, with the rest retrieved from reference TRBV7-3 and TRBJ2-5, is GAGVSQTPSNKVTEKGKYVELRCDPISGHTALYWYRQSLGQGPEFLIYFQGTGAADDSGLPNDRFFAVRPEGSVSTLKIQRTERGDSAVYLCASSEGRTRTLGQETQYFGPGTRLLVL.

To note about this clonotype: Mismatch with germline at one junction end may stem from a read error. The chain links TRBV24-1 to TRBJ2-2, with D hard to call. The germline gives CDR1 KGHDR, CDR2 SFDVKD. The CDR3 is 16 residues long. The CDR3 is CASSELVGWVTGELFF. In DNA, the CDR3 is TGTGCCAGCAGTGAATTAGTGGGGTGGGTCACCGGGGAGCTGTTTTTT.

This clonotype occurred many times. The chain uses TRBV3-1 and TRBJ1-2, with D possibly matching TRBD1 (5 bases). V lost 0 bases to trimming and J lost 8 bases, with 10 bases between them. The CDR3 length is 13 residues. CDR1 is LGHDT and CDR2 is YNNKEL in the germline V gene (reference sequence). CDR3 loop: CASSQEGWGGYTF. CDR3 coding DNA: TGTGCCAGCAGCCAAGAGGGATGGGGCGGCTACACCTTC.

There are a few counts of this clonotype. This chain joins TRBV20-1 and TRBJ2-2, with D maybe TRBD1 (7 bases). Per germline, CDR1 DFQATT and CDR2 SNEGSKA (reference sequence). Trimming left V 0 bases short and J 5 bases short, with 13 bases between. The CDR3 is made up of 15 amino acids. The DNA for the CDR3 is TGCAGTGCTAGAGATGGAGGGGGCCTTACCGGGGAGCTGTTTTTT. Translating it yields CSARDGGGLTGELFF.

This clonotype showed up many times. CDR3 in DNA: TGCAGTGCTACAATGACTAGCGGGGATTGGGAGACCCAGTACTTC. Protein: CSATMTSGDWETQYF. The chain has TRBV20-1 and TRBJ2-5; 11 bases map to TRBD2. CDR1 and CDR2 (germline): DFQATT, SNEGSKA (reference sequence). The CDR3 runs 15 residues. The V segment lost 4 bases and the J segment 5 bases; nucleotides outside the gene matches: 9.

This clonotype was seen repeatedly, ten times or more. The rearrangement uses TRBV30 and TRBJ1-2; 7 nucleotides align to TRBD1. The CDR3 spans 17 residues. CDR1 is GTSNPN, CDR2 SVGIG, per germline (reference sequence). The V and J ends lost 4 bases and 5 bases, in that order; junction bases with no gene match: 19. The CDR3 sequence: CAWTRGPGGHLMYGYTF. For the CDR3, the DNA is TGTGCCTGGACCCGGGGCCCAGGGGGACATTTGATGTATGGCTACACCTTC.

This clonotype was picked up a small number of times. The chain combines TRBV18 with TRBJ2-5; 9 nucleotides align to TRBD2. Germline loops: CDR1 KGHSH, CDR2 LQKENI. V gave up 10 bases and J gave up 5 bases; unmatched junction bases: 8. CDR3 length: 13 residues. In nucleotides, the CDR3 is TGTGCCAACAGCGGGAGGTCTGGGGAGACCCAGTACTTC. Translation: CANSGRSGETQYF.

This clonotype was seen at least ten times. The J gene is TRBJ1-5, the V gene TRBV11-1; 7 bases are a match to TRBD1. CDR1 and CDR2 from the germline V gene are SGHAT and FQDESV (reference sequence). V shed 5 bases, J shed 3 bases, and the junction held 7 bases outside the gene matches. CDR3 length equals 15 residues. The CDR3 protein is CASSRTGLVNQPQHF. Here the CDR3 DNA reads TGTGCCAGCAGCCGGACAGGATTGGTCAATCAGCCCCAGCATTTT.

This clonotype was observed at least ten times. The gene calls are TRBV25-1 and TRBJ1-5; 7 bases align to TRBD1. Germline assignment: CDR1 MGHDK and CDR2 SYGVNS. V trimming: 7 bases; J trimming: 6 bases; junction bases outside the gene matches: 6. The CDR3 runs to 13 residues. CDR3 in amino acids: CASTTGYGQPQHF. Here the CDR3 DNA reads TGTGCCAGCACGACAGGGTACGGTCAGCCCCAGCATTTT.

This clonotype was recorded at least ten times. This chain links TRBV9 with TRBJ2-3; maybe TRBD2 (5 bases). The length of the CDR3 is 15 residues. V gave up 0 bases and J gave up 0 bases, with 8 bases separating them. The germline V gene has CDR1 SGDLS and CDR2 YYNGEE. The CDR3 sequence is CASSVARTSTDTQYF. The CDR3 DNA sequence: TGTGCCAGCAGCGTAGCTAGGACTAGCACAGATACGCAGTATTTT.

The rearrangement uses TRBV6-1 and TRBJ2-5; D gene ambiguous. V lost 3 bases and J lost 2, with 13 bases in between. The CDR3 is made up of 15 amino acids. CDR1 is MNHNS, CDR2 SASEGT, per germline. CDR3: CASSDEAGSQETQYF. The CDR3 coding sequence is TGTGCCAGCAGTGACGAGGCAGGTTCACAAGAGACCCAGTACTTC.

This clonotype was detected ten times or more. The chain couples TRBV30 to TRBJ1-2; D possibly corresponds to TRBD1 (5 bases). The CDR3 extends over 12 amino acids. Trimming left V 0 bases short and J 4 bases short, with 6 bases between. Germline assignment: CDR1 GTSNPN and CDR2 SVGIG (reference sequence). Here the CDR3 reads CAWSVQAYGYTF. CDR3 sequence (DNA): TGTGCCTGGAGTGTACAGGCCTATGGCTACACCTTC.

This clonotype came up once. A read error may explain this, as a much larger clone is one base away. The chain combines TRBV14 with TRBJ2-7; D is possibly TRBD1 (5 bases). The length of the CDR3 is 13 residues. Germline lookup yields CDR1 SGHDN and CDR2 FVKESK. CDR3 in amino acids: CVSSQFRAYEQYF. The CDR3 region has the DNA TGTGTCAGCAGCCAATTCAGGGCCTACGAGCAGTACTTC.